The rows below give T cell receptor beta chains drawn from one sample of a study of graft-versus-host responses after intestinal transplantation. The repertoire was sequenced with immunoSEQ multiplex PCR; TCRdb's copy has only in-frame clones and lacks some. The sample has some 48,000 clones, approximately 95% seen once. Their recognized antigens are unknown. This specimen was unstimulated CD8+ T cells sorted from spleen or lymph node cells, taken before transplant. The receptors were gathered from a human donor who was the organ donor for an intestinal transplant. Both conserved end residues are part of each CDR3. Fields, in order: D gene, clone size, V gene, J gene, CDR3 protein, CDR3 DNA. D genes are given only for firm matches. Clone size is not always given. Where it is, it says once, few, many or a class for expanded clones.

d_call: .
clone_size: once
v_call: TRBV27
j_call: TRBJ2-2
cdr3_aa: CASTTDVTTGELFF
cdr3_nt: TGTGCCAGCACCACAGACGTTACCACCGGGGAGCTGTTTTTT

d_call: .
clone_size: .
v_call: TRBV28
j_call: TRBJ2-7
cdr3_aa: CASSLDGGTSEQYF
cdr3_nt: TGTGCCAGCAGTTTAGACGGGGGTACCAGCGAGCAGTACTTC

d_call: .
clone_size: .
v_call: TRBV7-9
j_call: TRBJ2-7
cdr3_aa: CASSLDGGSYEQYF
cdr3_nt: TGTGCCAGCAGCTTAGATGGGGGCTCCTACGAGCAGTACTTC

d_call: TRBD2
clone_size: .
v_call: TRBV4-3
j_call: TRBJ2-1
cdr3_aa: CASSQAGGFHNEQFF
cdr3_nt: TGCGCCAGCAGCCAAGCGGGGGGGTTCCACAATGAGCAGTTCTTC

d_call: .
clone_size: .
v_call: TRBV9
j_call: TRBJ2-7
cdr3_aa: CASSVVPGSREQYF
cdr3_nt: TGTGCCAGCAGCGTAGTACCAGGTTCGAGGGAGCAGTACTTC

d_call: .
clone_size: .
v_call: TRBV29-1
j_call: TRBJ2-1
cdr3_aa: CSALTGSSYNEQFF
cdr3_nt: TGCAGCGCCTTGACGGGGAGCTCCTACAATGAGCAGTTCTTC

d_call: .
clone_size: .
v_call: TRBV27
j_call: TRBJ1-4
cdr3_aa: CASSLQGHGNEKLFF
cdr3_nt: TGTGCCAGCAGTCTTCAGGGTCATGGGAATGAAAAACTGTTTTTT

d_call: .
clone_size: .
v_call: TRBV19
j_call: TRBJ2-5
cdr3_aa: CASPKKTGSQETQYF
cdr3_nt: TGTGCCAGCCCTAAAAAAACAGGTTCCCAAGAGACCCAGTACTTC

d_call: TRBD1
clone_size: .
v_call: TRBV7-3
j_call: TRBJ2-7
cdr3_aa: CASSEGQGAYEQYF
cdr3_nt: TGTGCCAGCAGCGAGGGACAGGGCGCTTACGAGCAGTACTTC

d_call: .
clone_size: once
v_call: TRBV6-1
j_call: TRBJ2-2
cdr3_aa: CASSEAGELFF
cdr3_nt: TGTGCCAGCAGTGAAGCCGGGGAGCTGTTTTTT

d_call: .
clone_size: .
v_call: TRBV6-4
j_call: TRBJ1-2
cdr3_aa: CASREELAPNYGYTF
cdr3_nt: TGTGCCAGCAGGGAAGAGCTAGCCCCAAACTATGGCTACACCTTC

d_call: TRBD1
clone_size: once
v_call: TRBV5-6
j_call: TRBJ2-5
cdr3_aa: CASSTDRGYFRETQYF
cdr3_nt: TGTGCCAGCAGCACCGACAGGGGGTACTTCAGGGAGACCCAGTACTTC

d_call: TRBD2
clone_size: .
v_call: TRBV7-9
j_call: TRBJ2-1
cdr3_aa: CASSLASSGGFSSYNEQFF
cdr3_nt: TGTGCCAGCAGCTTAGCTTCTAGCGGGGGATTTAGCTCCTACAATGAGCAGTTCTTC

d_call: .
clone_size: .
v_call: TRBV10-1
j_call: TRBJ2-3
cdr3_aa: CASSDIGGTDTQYF
cdr3_nt: TGCGCCAGCAGTGATATAGGGGGCACAGATACGCAGTATTTT

d_call: TRBD2
clone_size: .
v_call: TRBV7-8
j_call: TRBJ2-3
cdr3_aa: CASARLAGADTQYF
cdr3_nt: TGTGCCAGCGCACGTCTAGCGGGCGCAGATACGCAGTATTTT

d_call: .
clone_size: .
v_call: TRBV28
j_call: TRBJ1-2
cdr3_aa: CASSNEPEDYGYTF
cdr3_nt: TGTGCCAGCAGTAATGAACCCGAGGACTATGGCTACACCTTC

d_call: .
clone_size: once
v_call: TRBV4-2
j_call: TRBJ2-7
cdr3_aa: CASRQGDLGPSYEQYF
cdr3_nt: TGTGCCAGCAGACAAGGGGACTTGGGGCCCTCCTACGAGCAGTACTTC

d_call: .
clone_size: .
v_call: TRBV27
j_call: TRBJ1-6
cdr3_aa: CASRGDTRLKGTYNSPLHF
cdr3_nt: TGTGCCAGCAGAGGGGACACCCGACTCAAAGGCACCTATAATTCACCCCTCCACTTT

d_call: .
clone_size: .
v_call: TRBV7-9
j_call: TRBJ2-7
cdr3_aa: CASSEPADEQYF
cdr3_nt: TGTGCCAGCAGTGAGCCCGCGGACGAGCAGTACTTC

d_call: TRBD2
clone_size: .
v_call: TRBV9
j_call: TRBJ2-7
cdr3_aa: CASSVEAGLAGDYEQYF
cdr3_nt: TGTGCCAGCAGCGTAGAGGCGGGGCTAGCGGGGGACTACGAGCAGTACTTC

d_call: .
clone_size: once
v_call: TRBV6-1
j_call: TRBJ2-7
cdr3_aa: CASSEGDTYEQYF
cdr3_nt: TGTGCCAGCAGTGAAGGGGACACCTACGAGCAGTACTTC

d_call: .
clone_size: .
v_call: TRBV6-5
j_call: TRBJ2-7
cdr3_aa: CASSDNSYEQYF
cdr3_nt: TGTGCCAGCAGTGACAATTCCTACGAGCAGTACTTC

d_call: .
clone_size: .
v_call: TRBV27
j_call: TRBJ1-1
cdr3_aa: CASSLGSTVNTEAFF
cdr3_nt: TGTGCCAGCAGTCTAGGGTCAACAGTGAACACTGAAGCTTTCTTT

d_call: TRBD1
clone_size: .
v_call: TRBV4-3
j_call: TRBJ1-1
cdr3_aa: CASSQEGQGAGAFF
cdr3_nt: TGCGCCAGCAGCCAAGAAGGACAGGGGGCGGGAGCTTTCTTT

d_call: .
clone_size: .
v_call: TRBV14
j_call: TRBJ2-1
cdr3_aa: CASSQFGYNEQFF
cdr3_nt: TGTGCCAGCAGCCAGTTCGGCTACAATGAGCAGTTCTTC

d_call: TRBD2
clone_size: once
v_call: TRBV5-4
j_call: TRBJ2-7
cdr3_aa: CASSLGIAGEFDIYEQYF
cdr3_nt: TGTGCCAGCAGCTTGGGGATAGCGGGGGAGTTCGATATCTACGAGCAGTACTTC

d_call: .
clone_size: .
v_call: TRBV5-4
j_call: TRBJ1-1
cdr3_aa: CASSLLGPYNTEAFF
cdr3_nt: TGTGCCAGCAGCTTGCTCGGACCCTACAACACTGAAGCTTTCTTT

d_call: TRBD1
clone_size: few
v_call: TRBV11-2
j_call: TRBJ2-7
cdr3_aa: CASSSTGGRYEQYF
cdr3_nt: TGTGCCAGCAGCTCGACAGGGGGCCGTTACGAGCAGTACTTC

d_call: .
clone_size: .
v_call: TRBV4-1
j_call: TRBJ2-5
cdr3_aa: CASSQGTAEQETQYF
cdr3_nt: TGCGCCAGCAGCCAAGGGACAGCGGAACAAGAGACCCAGTACTTC

d_call: .
clone_size: .
v_call: TRBV9
j_call: TRBJ1-2
cdr3_aa: CASSAGTVLNYGYTF
cdr3_nt: TGTGCCAGCAGCGCAGGGACCGTTCTCAACTATGGCTACACCTTC

d_call: .
clone_size: .
v_call: TRBV30
j_call: TRBJ2-1
cdr3_aa: CAWSPGSNEQFF
cdr3_nt: TGTGCCTGGAGTCCAGGGTCAAATGAGCAGTTCTTC

d_call: .
clone_size: .
v_call: TRBV4-1
j_call: TRBJ1-1
cdr3_aa: CASSQERALMNTEAFF
cdr3_nt: TGCGCCAGCAGCCAAGAACGGGCGCTAATGAACACTGAAGCTTTCTTT

d_call: TRBD2
clone_size: .
v_call: TRBV29-1
j_call: TRBJ2-3
cdr3_aa: CSHETKTSGTSTDTQYF
cdr3_nt: TGCAGCCACGAAACCAAGACTAGCGGGACTAGCACAGATACGCAGTATTTT

d_call: .
clone_size: .
v_call: TRBV18
j_call: TRBJ1-1
cdr3_aa: CASSSVEVQGLAFF
cdr3_nt: TGTGCCAGCTCTTCGGTGGAAGTACAGGGCTTAGCTTTCTTT

d_call: TRBD1
clone_size: .
v_call: TRBV5-6
j_call: TRBJ1-2
cdr3_aa: CASSPVGTVLYGYTF
cdr3_nt: TGTGCCAGCAGCCCGGTGGGGACAGTCCTTTATGGCTACACCTTC

d_call: TRBD1
clone_size: .
v_call: TRBV19
j_call: TRBJ2-7
cdr3_aa: CASGGTGGNRYYEQYF
cdr3_nt: TGTGCCAGTGGCGGGACAGGGGGCAATCGGTACTACGAGCAGTACTTC

d_call: .
clone_size: once
v_call: TRBV12-5
j_call: TRBJ2-3
cdr3_aa: CASGWGNTDTQYF
cdr3_nt: TGTGCTAGTGGCTGGGGGAACACAGATACGCAGTATTTT

d_call: .
clone_size: .
v_call: TRBV30
j_call: TRBJ1-1
cdr3_aa: CAWSVRSGEAFF
cdr3_nt: TGTGCCTGGAGTGTACGGTCAGGGGAAGCTTTCTTT

d_call: .
clone_size: once
v_call: TRBV19
j_call: TRBJ1-5
cdr3_aa: CASSTQFMSNQPQHF
cdr3_nt: TGTGCCAGTAGTACCCAGTTTATGAGCAATCAGCCCCAGCATTTT

d_call: .
clone_size: .
v_call: TRBV6-5
j_call: TRBJ1-1
cdr3_aa: CASSPGRNTEAFF
cdr3_nt: TGTGCCAGCAGTCCAGGGAGGAACACTGAAGCTTTCTTT

d_call: .
clone_size: .
v_call: TRBV5-1
j_call: TRBJ2-3
cdr3_aa: CASSLGSWGSSTDTQYF
cdr3_nt: TGCGCCAGCAGCTTGGGGAGTTGGGGATCTAGCACAGATACGCAGTATTTT

d_call: TRBD1
clone_size: .
v_call: TRBV9
j_call: TRBJ2-7
cdr3_aa: CASSETGNSEQYF
cdr3_nt: TGTGCCAGCAGCGAGACAGGGAATAGCGAGCAGTACTTC

d_call: TRBD2
clone_size: .
v_call: TRBV28
j_call: TRBJ2-1
cdr3_aa: CASRRTSGLYNEQFF
cdr3_nt: TGTGCCAGCAGAAGGACTAGCGGACTCTACAATGAGCAGTTCTTC

d_call: .
clone_size: .
v_call: TRBV7-2
j_call: TRBJ2-7
cdr3_aa: CASSLGLAYEQYF
cdr3_nt: TGTGCCAGCAGCTTGGGACTGGCCTACGAGCAGTACTTC